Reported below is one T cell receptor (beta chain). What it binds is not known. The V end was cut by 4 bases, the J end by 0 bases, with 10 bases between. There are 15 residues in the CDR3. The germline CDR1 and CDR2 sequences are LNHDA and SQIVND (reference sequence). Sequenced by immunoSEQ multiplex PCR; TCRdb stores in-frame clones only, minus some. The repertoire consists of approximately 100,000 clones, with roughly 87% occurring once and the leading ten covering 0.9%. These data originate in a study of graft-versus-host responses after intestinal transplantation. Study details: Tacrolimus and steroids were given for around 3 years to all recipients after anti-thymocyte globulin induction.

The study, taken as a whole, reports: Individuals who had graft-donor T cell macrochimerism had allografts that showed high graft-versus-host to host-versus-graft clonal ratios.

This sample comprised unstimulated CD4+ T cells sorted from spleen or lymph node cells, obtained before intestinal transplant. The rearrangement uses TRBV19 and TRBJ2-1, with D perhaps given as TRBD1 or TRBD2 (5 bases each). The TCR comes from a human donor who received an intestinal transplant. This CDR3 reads CASSNAGSSYNEQFF. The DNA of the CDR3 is TGTGCCAGTAGTAATGCAGGGAGCTCCTACAATGAGCAGTTCTTC.